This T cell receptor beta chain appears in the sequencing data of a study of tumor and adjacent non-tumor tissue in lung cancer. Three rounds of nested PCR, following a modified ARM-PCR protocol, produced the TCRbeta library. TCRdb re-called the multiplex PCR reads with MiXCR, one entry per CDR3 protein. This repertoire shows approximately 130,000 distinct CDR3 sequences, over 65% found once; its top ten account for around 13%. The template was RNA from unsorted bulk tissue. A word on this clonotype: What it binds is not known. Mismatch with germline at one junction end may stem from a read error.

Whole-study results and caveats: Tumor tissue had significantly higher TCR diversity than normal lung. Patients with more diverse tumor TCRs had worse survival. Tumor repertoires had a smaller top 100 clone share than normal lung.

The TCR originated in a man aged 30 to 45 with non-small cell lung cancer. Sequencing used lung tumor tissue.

CDR3 sequence (DNA): TGTGCCAGAAGCCAAGAGTCGACTAGTGGGGGCCTCGAGCAGTACTTC. This gives the protein CARSQESTSGGLEQYF. The chain uses TRBV4-2 and TRBJ2-7, with D perhaps being TRBD1 or TRBD2 (6 bases each). CDR3 length: 16 residues. Germline V gene data show CDR1 as LGHNA and CDR2 as YNFKEQ.